These 8 T cell receptor beta chains were sequenced from one sample in a study of monozygotic twins with cystic fibrosis. TCRdb keeps only in-frame clones here, not all; method: immunoSEQ multiplex PCR. Of fewer than 30,000 clones listed, just over 90% were seen once; the top ten hold around 0.56%. The sequenced sample consisted of blood. The receptor set was obtained from a girl aged 2 to 10 with cystic fibrosis.

V usage is TRBV7-8 and J usage is TRBJ2-3; 8 positions agree with TRBD1. V trimming: 0 bases; J trimming: 1 base; junction bases outside the gene matches: 0. Germline V gene sequence: CDR1 SGHVS, CDR2 FQNEAQ. This CDR3 spans 15 amino acids. The CDR3, as DNA: TGTGCCAGCAGCTTAGCGGGACAGGGCACAGATACGCAGTATTTT. Protein sequence: CASSLAGQGTDTQYF.

The genes are TRBV19 and TRBJ1-5; D remains unclear. Germline-derived CDR1 and CDR2 are LNHDA and SQIVND (reference sequence). The CDR3 sequence is 12 residues long. The germline V and J ends were trimmed by 6 bases and 7 bases, with 10 bases remaining between them. CDR3 sequence: CASRRHPQPQHF. The CDR3 nucleotides read TGTGCCAGTAGAAGACATCCCCAGCCCCAGCATTTT.

V and J are TRBV18 and TRBJ1-4; D not certain. Germline V gives CDR1 KGHSH, CDR2 LQKENI. V was cut by 3 bases and J by 6 bases, with 14 bases left in between. The CDR3 consists of 15 residues. CDR3 amino acids: CASSPTVSFDEKLFF. The CDR3 DNA is TGTGCCAGCTCACCCACAGTGAGTTTTGATGAAAAACTGTTTTTT.

In this sample, this clone turned up a few times. This chain links TRBV6-5 with TRBJ1-1, with D possibly being TRBD1 (5 bases). From germline, CDR1 is MNHEY and CDR2 SVGAGI. The CDR3 runs to 14 residues. Trimming removed 1 base from V and 0 bases from J, with 6 bases in between. This chain's CDR3 is CASSYWGLNTEAFF. The CDR3 nucleotides are TGTGCCAGCAGTTACTGGGGCCTGAACACTGAAGCTTTCTTT.

This chain joins TRBV9 and TRBJ2-2; 9 bases agree with TRBD2. V gave up 4 bases and J gave up 6 bases; unmatched junction bases: 13. Germline V CDR1 and CDR2: SGDLS, YYNGEE. The CDR3 covers 17 residues. CDR3 region: CASSQEASGVFAGELFF. The CDR3 nucleotides are TGTGCCAGCAGCCAGGAGGCTAGCGGGGTTTTCGCCGGGGAGCTGTTTTTT.

This chain connects TRBV15 to TRBJ2-5; D might be TRBD1 or TRBD2, each matching 6 bases. This CDR3 comprises 15 residues. The V gene lost 0 bases and the J gene lost 5 bases, with 13 bases spanning the gap. Per germline, CDR1 LNHNV and CDR2 YYDKDF (reference sequence). CDR3 amino acids: CATSRDKRGLETQYF. The CDR3 DNA is TGTGCCACCAGCAGAGATAAACGGGGGCTGGAGACCCAGTACTTC.

The chain is built from TRBV5-4 and TRBJ2-7; TRBD1 aligns across 7 bases. The CDR3 sequence is 14 residues long. Per germline, CDR1 SGHNT and CDR2 YYREEE (reference sequence). Unmatched junction bases numbered 8, after V lost 4 bases and J lost 4 bases. DNA for the CDR3: TGTGCCAGCAGCAATCCGACAGGGCGGTACGAGCAGTACTTC. Protein product: CASSNPTGRYEQYF. Drawing the rest from reference TRBV5-4 and TRBJ2-7, the complete variable domain is ETGVTQSPTHLIKTRGQQVTLRCSSQSGHNTVSWYQQALGQGPQFIFQYYREEENGRGNFPPRFSGLQFPNYSSELNVNALELDDSALYLCASSNPTGRYEQYFGPGTRLTVT.

The rearrangement uses TRBV5-1 and TRBJ1-3, with D maybe TRBD1 (5 bases). The CDR3 extends over 15 amino acids. CDR1 SGHRS and CDR2 YFSETQ come from the germline V gene. V was clipped by 4 bases and J by 3 bases, with 14 bases between them. The CDR3, as DNA: TGCGCCAGCAGCCCGATGTGGGGGATTGGAAACACCATATATTTT. Translating it yields CASSPMWGIGNTIYF.